This section outlines one TCR beta chain sequence together with its context. What it binds is unknown. These data originate in a study of neoadjuvant anti-PD-1 for oral cavity cancer. Across the study: Nivolumab at 3 mg/kg was mostly given biweekly, three to four doses, pre-surgery.

Produced via immunoSEQ multiplex PCR; TCRdb's table is partial and in-frame only. Found here are under 25,000 clones, 27% of them singletons; the top ten hold approximately 16%. The CDR3 contains 15 residues. V was clipped by 7 bases and J by 6 bases; unmatched bases: 10. Germline CDR1 is MNHEY and CDR2 is SMNVEV (reference sequence). Regarding time point: after neoadjuvant nivolumab, at surgical resection. Patients had newly diagnosed, untreated stage II-IVA oral cavity squamous cell carcinoma. Study findings and constraints: Expansion of preexisting intratumoral clones was suggested to aid response.

The TCR was taken from a person between 40 and 79 years old with oral cavity squamous cell carcinoma. Here the sequenced sample was tumor tissue, taken after nivolumab (anti-PD-1) treatment. The V and J genes are TRBV27 and TRBJ1-1; 11 nucleotides match TRBD1. The CDR3 coding sequence is TGTGCCAGCATATCCTGGGACAGGGGGACCCCTGAAGCTTTCTTT. This codes for CASISWDRGTPEAFF.